This T cell receptor beta chain is drawn from a study of blood T cells in healthy people across ages. Background on the study: Using template switching, researchers captured about one barcoded beta molecule for each two T cells.

The CDR3 loop spans 15 amino acids. V was shortened by 1 base and J by 6 bases, with 14 bases between the two germline ends. Germline CDR1 is SGDLS and CDR2 is YYNGEE. A sample-barcoded 5' primer and a J-beta primer mix were used in a second PCR of about 6 to 11 cycles. TCRdb processed the 5' RACE reads anew with MiXCR; each CDR3 protein has one entry. Here the sample spans 540,000 or so distinct CDR3 sequences, 27% being singletons. The sequence came from a woman in her 70s in good health. The sample taken for sequencing was blood. The chain has TRBV9 and TRBJ2-4, with D unclear. The CDR3 protein is CASSVRVQPLNIQYF. DNA of the CDR3: TGTGCCAGCAGCGTAAGGGTTCAGCCGTTAAACATTCAGTACTTC.